A selection of T cell receptor beta chains follows, all from one sample in a study of cytomegalovirus exposure and HLA in healthy donors. The data were produced by immunoSEQ multiplex PCR, yet TCRdb's version contains in-frame clones alone and is incomplete. The sample shows about 94,000 clones, 81% of them seen only once. Sequences were obtained from PBMCs. The origin of the receptors is a human donor in good health. Both conserved end residues are part of each CDR3. D genes are given only for firm matches. A row's size may be missing; if present it is once, few, many or a size class.

clone_size,j_call,d_call,v_call,cdr3_aa,cdr3_nt
once,TRBJ1-5,-,TRBV25-1,CASSERGDGNQPQHF,TGTGCCAGCAGTGAACGGGGGGATGGCAATCAGCCCCAGCATTTT
once,TRBJ2-7,TRBD1,TRBV6-6,CASSSSGQTYEQYF,TGTGCCAGCAGCTCTTCGGGACAGACCTACGAGCAGTACTTC
-,TRBJ1-6,TRBD1,TRBV6-6,CASSSIQGGDNSPLHF,TGTGCCAGCAGTTCCATCCAGGGGGGAGATAATTCACCCCTCCACTTT
-,TRBJ2-2,-,TRBV11-2,CASSSNRMNTGELFF,TGTGCCAGCAGCTCCAACAGGATGAACACCGGGGAGCTGTTTTTT
-,TRBJ2-2,-,TRBV6-5,CASSYSFPGTGELFF,TGTGCCAGCAGTTACTCCTTTCCGGGCACCGGGGAGCTGTTTTTT
-,TRBJ2-3,TRBD1,TRBV7-2,CASSLGTGANTQYF,TGTGCCAGCAGCTTGGGGACAGGGGCAAATACGCAGTATTTT
once,TRBJ2-1,TRBD2,TRBV10-3,CAIRGSSGGSNEQFF,TGTGCCATCAGGGGGTCGAGCGGGGGCAGCAATGAGCAGTTCTTC
-,TRBJ2-1,-,TRBV19,CASSALGLWQFF,TGTGCCAGTAGTGCCCTAGGATTGTGGCAGTTCTTC
-,TRBJ1-1,-,TRBV6-5,CASSAPTGPNTEAFF,TGTGCCAGCAGTGCGCCAACAGGTCCGAACACTGAAGCTTTCTTT
-,TRBJ1-1,TRBD1,TRBV18,CASSPYGRGQNTEAFF,TGTGCCAGCTCACCTTACGGGAGGGGGCAGAACACTGAAGCTTTCTTT
-,TRBJ2-3,TRBD1,TRBV7-6,CASTLNRGGPDTQYF,TGTGCCAGCACCTTGAACAGGGGTGGCCCAGATACGCAGTATTTT
-,TRBJ2-7,-,TRBV5-1,CASSSNPGYEQYF,TGCGCCAGCAGCTCAAACCCAGGCTACGAGCAGTACTTC
-,TRBJ1-2,-,TRBV19,CASSIQGRVYGIYGYTF,TGTGCCAGTAGTATTCAGGGAAGGGTCTATGGGATATATGGCTACACCTTC
-,TRBJ2-2,TRBD1,TRBV19,CASSPTGVLTGELFF,TGTGCCAGTAGCCCGACAGGGGTCCTCACCGGGGAGCTGTTTTTT
-,TRBJ1-2,-,TRBV7-2,CASSLPPVGGYTF,TGTGCCAGCAGCCTACCACCTGTCGGTGGCTACACCTTC
-,TRBJ2-7,-,TRBV9,CASSPQGSYYEQYF,TGTGCCAGCAGCCCACAGGGATCGTACTACGAGCAGTACTTC
-,TRBJ1-1,-,TRBV5-4,CASSSNSEAFF,TGTGCCAGCAGTTCCAACAGCGAAGCTTTCTTT
once,TRBJ2-7,TRBD1,TRBV7-8,CASSLRTGGGPYF,TGTGCCAGCAGCTTACGGACAGGGGGCGGACCCTACTTC
-,TRBJ1-1,-,TRBV11-2,CASSQQGNTEAFF,TGTGCCAGCAGCCAACAGGGGAACACTGAAGCTTTCTTT
-,TRBJ1-2,TRBD1,TRBV7-3,CASSLTHGTGDGYTF,TGTGCCAGCAGCTTGACTCACGGGACAGGGGATGGCTACACCTTC
-,TRBJ2-5,-,TRBV7-7,CASSSTSQETQYF,TGTGCTAGCAGCTCGACTAGCCAAGAGACCCAGTACTTC
-,TRBJ2-2,-,TRBV15,CATSRDPNSNTGELFF,TGTGCCACCAGCAGAGATCCGAACTCGAACACCGGGGAGCTGTTTTTT
once,TRBJ2-3,-,TRBV29-1,CSGSSSTTDTQYF,TGCAGCGGGAGCAGTTCCACCACAGATACGCAGTATTTT
-,TRBJ2-7,-,TRBV7-6,CASSPNRGKGHEQYF,TGTGCCAGCAGCCCAAATCGGGGTAAAGGTCACGAGCAGTACTTC
few,TRBJ1-1,-,TRBV5-6,CASSLGRGRTEAFF,TGTGCCAGCAGCTTAGGGAGGGGAAGAACTGAAGCTTTCTTT
-,TRBJ2-1,-,TRBV27,CASSSSGNYNEQFF,TGTGCCAGCAGTTCTTCCGGGAACTACAATGAGCAGTTCTTC
-,TRBJ2-5,TRBD2,TRBV4-3,CASSQDPTSGETQYF,TGCGCCAGCAGCCAAGATCCCACTAGCGGGGAGACCCAGTACTTC
-,TRBJ2-3,-,TRBV5-1,CASSPSRGTDTQYF,TGCGCCAGCAGCCCGAGTCGGGGCACAGATACGCAGTATTTT
-,TRBJ2-1,-,TRBV7-8,CASSFSQDNNEQFF,TGTGCCAGCAGCTTTAGCCAGGACAACAATGAGCAGTTCTTC
-,TRBJ2-2,TRBD2,TRBV9,CASRRSGGAPGELFF,TGTGCCAGCAGGAGGAGCGGGGGGGCCCCCGGGGAGCTGTTTTTT
-,TRBJ1-2,TRBD1,TRBV7-9,CASSHGGGWDRTYGYTF,TGTGCCAGCAGCCATGGTGGGGGCTGGGACAGGACCTATGGCTACACCTTC
-,TRBJ2-1,TRBD2,TRBV4-3,CASSQETSGVNEQFF,TGCGCCAGCAGCCAGGAGACTAGCGGGGTCAATGAGCAGTTCTTC
-,TRBJ2-7,-,TRBV28,CASTLSGTSYEQYF,TGTGCCAGCACCCTTAGCGGAACCTCCTACGAGCAGTACTTC
few,TRBJ1-1,TRBD1,TRBV9,CASSAGGGTEAFF,TGTGCCAGCAGCGCAGGGGGCGGCACTGAAGCTTTCTTT